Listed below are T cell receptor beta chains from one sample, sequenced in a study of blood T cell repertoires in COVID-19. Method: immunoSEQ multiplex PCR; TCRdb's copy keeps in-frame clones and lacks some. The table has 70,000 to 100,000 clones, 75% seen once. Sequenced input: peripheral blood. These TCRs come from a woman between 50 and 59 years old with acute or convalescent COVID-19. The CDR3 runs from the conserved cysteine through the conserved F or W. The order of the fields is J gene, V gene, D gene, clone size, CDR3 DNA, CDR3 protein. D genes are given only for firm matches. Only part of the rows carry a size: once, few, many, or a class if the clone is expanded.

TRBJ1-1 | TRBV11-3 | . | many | TGTGCCAGCAGCTTATCTAAGAACACTGAAGCTTTCTTT | CASSLSKNTEAFF
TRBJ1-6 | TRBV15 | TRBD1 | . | TGTGCCACCAGCAAGGGACAGGGGATTTCTTCACCCCTCCACTTT | CATSKGQGISSPLHF
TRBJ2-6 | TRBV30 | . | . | TGTGCCTGGAGTGAGCGAGGGGCCAACGTCCTGACTTTC | CAWSERGANVLTF
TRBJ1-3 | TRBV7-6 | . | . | TGTGCCAGCAGTCAAGGACAGTTCTCTGGAAACACCATATATTTT | CASSQGQFSGNTIYF
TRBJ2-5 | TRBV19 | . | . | TGTGCCAGTAGTACTCGGGAAGAGACCCAGTACTTC | CASSTREETQYF
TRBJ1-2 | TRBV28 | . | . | TGTGCCAGCAGTTTGGGGCAGGGTCGGGGCTACACCTTC | CASSLGQGRGYTF
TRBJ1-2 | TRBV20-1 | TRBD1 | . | TGCAGTGCTAGTGGTGAAGACACAGGGGGCTACAATGGCTACACCTTC | CSASGEDTGGYNGYTF
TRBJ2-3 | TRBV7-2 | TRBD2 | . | TGTGCCAGCAGCTTAGTAGCGGGGGTCACAGATACGCAGTATTTT | CASSLVAGVTDTQYF
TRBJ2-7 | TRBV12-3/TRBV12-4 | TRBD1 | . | TGTGCCAGCACCGAGACAGGGTCCCCCGAGCAGTACTTC | CASTETGSPEQYF
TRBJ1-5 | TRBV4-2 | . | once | TGTGCCAGCAGCCAAGAACGGGAAAGCAATCAGCCCCAGCATTTT | CASSQERESNQPQHF
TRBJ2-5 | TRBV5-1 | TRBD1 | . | TGCGCCAGCAGCCCCGGGACAGGGGAGCGTGGGGAGACCCAGTACTTC | CASSPGTGERGETQYF
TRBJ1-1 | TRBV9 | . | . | TGTGCCAGCAGCGTAGTCGGGGGGGAGAACACTGAAGCTTTCTTT | CASSVVGGENTEAFF
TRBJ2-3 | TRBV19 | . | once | TGTGCCAGTAGTAAGAGTACAGGAGAATACACGCAGTATTTT | CASSKSTGEYTQYF
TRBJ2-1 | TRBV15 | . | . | TGTGCCACCAGCGTGGAGGGGCGTCTTTACAATGAGCAGTTCTTC | CATSVEGRLYNEQFF
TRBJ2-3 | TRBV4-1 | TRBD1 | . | TGCGCCAGCAGCCAGCGACAGGGGGGCACAGATACGCAGTATTTT | CASSQRQGGTDTQYF
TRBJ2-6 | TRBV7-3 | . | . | TGTGCCAGCAGTCACTCTGGGGCCAACGTCCTGACTTTC | CASSHSGANVLTF
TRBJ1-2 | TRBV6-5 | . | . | TGTGCCAGCAGTCATTTGTCCACGGGATATGGCTACACCTTC | CASSHLSTGYGYTF
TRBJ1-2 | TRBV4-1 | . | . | TGCGCCAGCAGCCAGGAGGTTCACTATGGCTACACCTTC | CASSQEVHYGYTF
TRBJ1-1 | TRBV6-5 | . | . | TGTGCCAGCAGTCGAGACAGAGTGAGGACTGAAGCTTTCTTT | CASSRDRVRTEAFF
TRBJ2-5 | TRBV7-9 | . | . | TGTGCCAGCAGCTTAGGACTCCAAGAGACCCAGTACTTC | CASSLGLQETQYF
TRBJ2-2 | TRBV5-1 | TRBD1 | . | TGCGCCAGCAGCCCGGGCGGACAGGGAGTCACCGGGGAGCTGTTTTTT | CASSPGGQGVTGELFF
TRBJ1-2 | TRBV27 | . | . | TGTGCCAGCAGTGCCAGGGCAGGCTATGGCTACACCTTC | CASSARAGYGYTF
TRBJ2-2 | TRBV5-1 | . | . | TGCGCCAGCAGGTCCGACATCCTGGGCGGGGAGCTGTTTTTT | CASRSDILGGELFF
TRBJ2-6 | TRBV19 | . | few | TGTGCCAGTAGTTTCGGCAGGGTAGGGTCTGGGGCCAACGTCCTGACTTTC | CASSFGRVGSGANVLTF
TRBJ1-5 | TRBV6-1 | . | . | TGTGCCAGCAGTGAACAAATCTACAGTAGCAATCAGCCCCAGCATTTT | CASSEQIYSSNQPQHF
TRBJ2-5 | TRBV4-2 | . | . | TGTGCCAGCAGCCAAGATGGAGAGGCCCAGTACTTC | CASSQDGEAQYF
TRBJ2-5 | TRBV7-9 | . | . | TGTGCCAGCAGCCCGGGGGAGACCCAGTACTTC | CASSPGETQYF
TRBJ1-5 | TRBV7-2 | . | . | TGTGCCAGCAGCGCTAACAGGGCCCATCAGCCCCAGCATTTT | CASSANRAHQPQHF
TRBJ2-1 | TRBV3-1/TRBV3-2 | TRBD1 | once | TGTGCCAGCAGCCAAGCTGACAGGGGGGCCTACAATGAGCAGTTCTTC | CASSQADRGAYNEQFF